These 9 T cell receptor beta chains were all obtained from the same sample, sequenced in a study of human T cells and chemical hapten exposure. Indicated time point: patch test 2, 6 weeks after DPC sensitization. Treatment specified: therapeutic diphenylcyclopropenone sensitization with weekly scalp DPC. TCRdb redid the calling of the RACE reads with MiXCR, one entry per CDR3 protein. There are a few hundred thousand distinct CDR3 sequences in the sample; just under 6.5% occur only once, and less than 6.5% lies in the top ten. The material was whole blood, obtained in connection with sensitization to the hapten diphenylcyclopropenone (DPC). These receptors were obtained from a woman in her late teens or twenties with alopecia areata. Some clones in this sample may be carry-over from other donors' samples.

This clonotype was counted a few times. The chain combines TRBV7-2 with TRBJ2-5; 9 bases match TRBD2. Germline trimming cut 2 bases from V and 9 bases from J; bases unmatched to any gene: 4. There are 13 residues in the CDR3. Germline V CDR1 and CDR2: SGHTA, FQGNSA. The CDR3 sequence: CASSLFSSGAQYF. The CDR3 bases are TGTGCCAGCAGCTTATTCTCTAGCGGGGCCCAGTACTTC.

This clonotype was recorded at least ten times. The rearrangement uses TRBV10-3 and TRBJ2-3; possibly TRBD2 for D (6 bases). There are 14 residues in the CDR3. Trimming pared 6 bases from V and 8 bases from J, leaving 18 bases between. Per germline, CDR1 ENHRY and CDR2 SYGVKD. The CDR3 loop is CAISEGIAVGTQYF. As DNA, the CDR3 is TGTGCCATCAGCGAGGGAATAGCGGTTGGTACGCAGTATTTT.

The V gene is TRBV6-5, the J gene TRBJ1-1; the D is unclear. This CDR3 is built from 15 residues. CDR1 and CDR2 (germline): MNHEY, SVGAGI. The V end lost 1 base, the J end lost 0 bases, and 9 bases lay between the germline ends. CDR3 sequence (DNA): TGTGCCAGCAGTTACTTGGGCAGAATGAACACTGAAGCTTTCTTT. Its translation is CASSYLGRMNTEAFF.

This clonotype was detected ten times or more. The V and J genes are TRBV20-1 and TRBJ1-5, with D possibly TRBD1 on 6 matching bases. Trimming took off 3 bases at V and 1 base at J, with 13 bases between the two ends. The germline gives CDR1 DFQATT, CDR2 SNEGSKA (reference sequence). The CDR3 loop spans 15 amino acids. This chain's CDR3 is CSARVVGASNQPQHF. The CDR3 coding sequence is TGCAGTGCTAGGGTGGTGGGGGCGAGCAATCAGCCCCAGCATTTT.

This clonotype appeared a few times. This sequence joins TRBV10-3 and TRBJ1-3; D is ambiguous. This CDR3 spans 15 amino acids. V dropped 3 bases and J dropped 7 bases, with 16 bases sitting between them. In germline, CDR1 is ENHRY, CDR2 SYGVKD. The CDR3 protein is CAISEASPLGNTIYF. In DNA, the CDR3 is TGTGCCATCAGTGAAGCCAGCCCCTTGGGGAACACCATATATTTT.

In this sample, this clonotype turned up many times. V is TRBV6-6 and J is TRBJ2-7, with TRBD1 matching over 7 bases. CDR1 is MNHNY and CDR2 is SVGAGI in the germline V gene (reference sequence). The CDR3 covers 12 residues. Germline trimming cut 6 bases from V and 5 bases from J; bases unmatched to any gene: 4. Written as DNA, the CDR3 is TGTGCCAGCAGCCCACAGGGGAACGAGCAGTACTTC. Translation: CASSPQGNEQYF.

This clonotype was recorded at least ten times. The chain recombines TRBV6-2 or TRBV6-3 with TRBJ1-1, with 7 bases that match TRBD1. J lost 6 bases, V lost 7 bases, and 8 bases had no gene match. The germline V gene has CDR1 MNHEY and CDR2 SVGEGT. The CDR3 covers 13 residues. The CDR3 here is CASIKQGIAEAFF. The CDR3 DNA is TGTGCCAGCATCAAACAGGGGATCGCTGAAGCTTTCTTT.

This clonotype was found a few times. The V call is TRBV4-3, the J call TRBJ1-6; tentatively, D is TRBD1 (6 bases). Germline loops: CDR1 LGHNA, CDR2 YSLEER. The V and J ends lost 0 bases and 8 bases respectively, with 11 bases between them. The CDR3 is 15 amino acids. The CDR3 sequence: CASSQEAGAHSPLHF. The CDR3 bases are TGCGCCAGCAGCCAAGAGGCAGGGGCCCATTCACCCCTCCACTTT.

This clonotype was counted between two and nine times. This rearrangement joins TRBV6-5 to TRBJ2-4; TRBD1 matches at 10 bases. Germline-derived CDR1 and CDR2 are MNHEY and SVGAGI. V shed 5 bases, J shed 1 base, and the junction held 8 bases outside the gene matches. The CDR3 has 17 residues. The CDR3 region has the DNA TGTGCCAGCAGTCCCCGGACAGGGGGGGTTGCCAAAAACATTCAGTACTTC. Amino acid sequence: CASSPRTGGVAKNIQYF.